What follows is one T cell receptor (beta chain) and its context. The antigen is undetermined. The authors ran the assay at deep level. Sequencing used immunoSEQ multiplex PCR; TCRdb keeps in-frame clones, though not all of them. The data contain approximately 1.9 million clones, just over 90% of them singletons. Naive-designated CD8 cells lacked CD45RO, were positively enriched for CCR7, and omitted terminally differentiated effector memory CD45RA+ cells. Between the trimmed V and J ends, which lost 1 base and 5 bases, there was a span of 13 bases. This CDR3 comprises 14 residues. Germline CDR1 SGHKS, CDR2 YYEKEE (reference sequence). The data were taken from a study of shared clonotypes between healthy human individuals. Points from the study as a whole: Though the depth was large, rarefaction showed that sorted-subset sequencing was incomplete.

This sequence was found in a man between 18 and 35 years old in good health. Some clones in this sample may be carry-over from other donors' samples. The source material was naive CD8+ T cells from PBMCs. The J gene is TRBJ2-7, the V gene TRBV5-5, with no clear D. The CDR3 here is CASSLPPPTHEQYF. CDR3 in DNA: TGTGCCAGCAGCTTGCCTCCGCCTACCCACGAGCAGTACTTC.